This TCR beta chain was profiled in a study of T cell responses to AZD1222 COVID-19 vaccine. CDR3 length equals 16 residues. Germline CDR1 and CDR2: SGHTA and FQGNSA. Trimming took off 5 bases at V and 4 bases at J, with 15 bases between the two ends. Overall study results and limits: Seropositive status at baseline applied to only five or six AZD1222 recipients. Donors were largely white British and mainly female; clonal diversity was possibly underestimated.

This clone was seen more than once but under ten times. Its target is unknown. Measured with immunoSEQ multiplex PCR; TCRdb has only the in-frame clones, and not every one. The sample shows tens of thousands of clones, 80% to 95% of them seen only once. Both about-4-week and about-12-week second-dose recipients were combined. The rearrangement uses TRBV7-2 and TRBJ1-6; perhaps TRBD1 as D (6 bases). This clonotype was obtained from an adult who received the AZD1222 COVID-19 vaccine. The source material was peripheral blood, sampled 28 days after the second AZD1222 dose. As DNA, the CDR3 is TGTGCCAGCAGCCCCCAGCCCAGGGGTTATAATTCACCCCTCCACTTT. Amino acids: CASSPQPRGYNSPLHF.